This TCR beta chain came from a study of response to subunit inactivated influenza vaccine. This clonotype was seen repeatedly, ten times or more. One end of the junction varies from germline; a read error may be responsible. The CDR3 extends over 12 amino acids. Germline CDR1 reads MNHNS; CDR2 reads SASEGT. One entry per CDR3 protein results from TCRdb running MiXCR on the RT-PCR reads. The data contain about 570,000 distinct CDR3 sequences, 12% of them singletons. Sample: PBMCs from blood, taken on the day of vaccination. The receptor was isolated from a man between 50 and 59 years old who received an inactivated influenza vaccine. J is TRBJ2-7 and V is TRBV6-1, with D tentatively TRBD1 (6 bases). The CDR3 coding sequence is TGTGCCAGCAGGGAAGGGGGTTACGAGCAGTACTTC. This codes for CASREGGYEQYF.